This TCR beta chain was found in a study of Graves' ophthalmopathy and Graves' hyperthyroidism. Notes on the study in general: Blood samples also showed most expanded thyroid clonotypes exceeding 0.001 frequency.

This clonotype has at least ten counts. Its antigen is not known. RNA transcripts served as template for amplifying TCR beta CDR3 sequences. HTBI-primed RT-PCR formed the first round, and a multiplex PCR formed the second. Each CDR3 protein is one row after TCRdb ran MiXCR on the multiplex PCR reads. The sample shows around 340,000 distinct CDR3 sequences, 15% to 20% of them seen only once. The CDR3 is made up of 12 amino acids. Germline V CDR1 and CDR2: MNHEY, SVGEGT. V lost 5 bases and J 3 bases, leaving 8 bases between the germline ends. Sequenced input: peripheral blood. This TCR came from an adult man with Graves' ophthalmopathy. The chain employs TRBV6-2 or TRBV6-3 and TRBJ2-7; D gene unclear. The CDR3 is CASSTNSYEQYF. In DNA, the CDR3 is TGTGCCAGCAGTACAAACAGCTACGAGCAGTACTTC.